The present TCR beta chain was sequenced within a study of cytomegalovirus exposure and HLA in healthy donors (dated by TCRdb to 2015 to 2018). Broadly, across the study: In an earlier analysis of about 560 of the donors, around 290 Gb of sequence data and roughly 100 million unique TCR beta sequences from 150 million to 200 million T cells were reported. An early release that covered approximately 600 HLA-typed donors contained approximately 320 gigabases of sequencing data and about 93 million unique TCR sequences. Among the roughly 380 genotyped donors, around 81% belonged to the genetic ancestry cluster associated with self-reported Caucasian donors. The study aimed to test whether signatures of past pathogen exposure could be identified by cataloging public T cell receptors. The T cell repertoires of some 670 subjects were profiled by immunosequencing and related to cytomegalovirus serostatus. Along with the roughly 700-subject first cohort, a separate validation cohort of over a hundred different subjects was used. To predict cytomegalovirus infection status, the study combined high-throughput TCR immunosequencing, statistical association of individual TCRs with disease status, and machine learning. A later analysis re-examined previously published TCR beta repertoires from over 500 donors and added high-resolution HLA genotyping to investigate patterns of TCR occurrence. In the later analysis, no new phenotypic data were used to find candidate immune exposures; instead, reliance was placed on TCR beta sequences and their occurrence across donors. An earlier analysis of a few hundred of the donors applied high-throughput TCR beta sequencing to assess whether each TCR beta V gene segment acted as functional or pseudogenic. Alongside the repertoire data, information on donor age, sex, ethnicity and CMV serostatus was compiled. Genome-wide SNP genotypes for about 55% of the roughly 670 donors were used in a later genetic analysis, which treated that subset as a discovery cohort. All discovery cohort repertoires had been generated on a single sequencing platform. HLA typing covered class I and class II loci at four-digit resolution. The number of typed donors differed by locus: roughly 620-630 for A, B, C, DRB1 and DQB1; 500 to 550 for DQA1; fewer than 610 for DPA1; and about 450 for DPB1. Because of strong linkage in the cohort, 5 or 6 DR-DQ haplotypes were treated as single units for association and clustering. Across 300 to 500 genotyped donors of the cohort, an average of approximately 240,000 unique TCR beta nucleotide sequences per donor were sequenced, and approximately 17% of those sequences were non-productive.

Overall study outcomes, separate from this receptor: The classifier was reported to diagnose cytomegalovirus status with high specificity and sensitivity in both the original cohort and the validation cohort. In a later analysis, HLA-associated TCR beta chains were found to be more clonally expanded and to have lower generation probabilities than equally common non-associated chains. Broadly in line with IMGT annotations, most TCR beta V segments showed up in productive rearrangements about 90% or about 30% of the time in an earlier analysis of a few hundred of the donors. Linkage disequilibrium might explain the correlated functional status among segregating V segments, but an unknown experimental factor could not be ruled out. In a later genetic analysis, a missense DCLRE1C variant was associated with V-gene and J-gene trimming of TCR beta chains, and the association was replicated in an independent cohort. The study listed 150 to 200 TCR beta chains as associated with cytomegalovirus. Most TCR sequences were observed very rarely across donors, whereas some public TCRs were present in many individuals. Sequencing depth was assumed to be roughly uniform across donors in the presence/absence analyses, though that assumption may not hold. In a later analysis, several top co-occurrence clusters were reported to appear linked to parvovirus B19, influenza, CMV and Epstein-Barr virus. A cluster of highly shared sequence variants was judged likely to represent a technical artifact of the sequencing pipeline. For the cohort, immune exposure information was limited to CMV serostatus. Three of the identified cytomegalovirus-associated TCR beta chains were confirmed in vitro to be specific for cytomegalovirus antigens. A later analysis found that most CMV-associated TCR beta chains appeared HLA-restricted, with HLA associations seemingly driven largely by CMV exposure. When HLA alleles, especially DR and DQ, strongly co-occurred, TCR associations were difficult to assign to individual alleles. Specific HLA alleles were associated with 15,000 to 20,000 TCR beta sequences at a false discovery rate of 0.05 in a later analysis. Only TCR beta chains were sequenced in this cohort, and the absence of alpha or paired-chain data limited detectable features. A further reported finding was that TCR beta sequences accurately predicted the HLA-A and HLA-B alleles for most subjects in the first cohort. In a later genetic analysis, fewer N-insertions in productive TCRs were reported among donors in an Asian-associated ancestry cluster than the roughly 710-donor mean. In a later analysis, TCR association rates were found to vary across HLA loci, with the most associated TCRs seen for DRB1 alleles and the fewest for HLA-C alleles. Because counts were too low, roughly 17 rarely observed V segments, including chromosome 9 orphons, were left out of the earlier analysis of approximately 580 of the donors. The authors suggested that the approach could potentially be extended to other disease states and immunological phenotypes. Because HLA typing was unavailable for some donors at each locus, only the typed subset was used in association tests.

On this clone itself: Its antigen target is currently unknown. The input lacks base qualities; no much larger clone sits a single base away.

The cohort comprised some 680 healthy bone marrow donors. Cohort members were all nominally healthy when sampled, although unrecorded immune exposures were likely present. The donor was CMV seropositive and was included in the group of 270 or so seropositive cohort members. A peripheral blood sample was provided by each donor, and peripheral blood mononuclear cells were used for TCR beta sequencing. Genomic DNA extraction from the blood cell samples was performed with the Qiagen DNeasy Blood Extraction Kit. The library was obtained by the immunoSEQ multiplex PCR assay. For the multiplex PCR, a mixture combining 60 forward primers for TCR Vbeta segments and 13 reverse primers for TCR Jbeta segments was used. Amplification of the CDR3 region of rearranged TCR beta genes was performed with a multiplex PCR assay on genomic DNA. The Illumina HiSeq System was used to sequence the amplified TCR beta libraries as 87-base-pair reads. The authors processed their data as follows. A later analysis counted approximately 84 million unique TCR beta chains across the 550 to 700 repertoires, and roughly 9.9 million of these chains were shared by at least two donors. To remove PCR and sequencing errors, raw reads were error-corrected and collapsed into unique sequences using a nearest-neighbor algorithm that merged closely related sequences. Alignment of CDR3 sequences to IMGT reference sequences was used to assign V, D and J gene segments. For a sequence to be retained, at least a six-nucleotide match to both a V gene segment and a J gene segment was required. A rearrangement was called productive if the CDR3 had no stop codons and remained in frame with V and J, and every other rearrangement was called non-productive. Following IMGT convention, CDR3 was defined as the stretch from the second conserved V-encoded cysteine up to the conserved J-encoded phenylalanine. The earlier analysis of about 590 of the donors excluded sequences that lacked an unambiguous match to a single V gene segment. An earlier analysis of some 500 of the donors classified V segments as functional when productive rearrangements were above 56.7% and as segregating when the standard deviation between donors was above 5%. A statistical classification framework was developed to diagnose cytomegalovirus status using the catalog of TCR beta chain sequences. In a later analysis, V and J genes were assigned by comparing TCR nucleotide sequences against IMGT/GENE-DB human TR gene sequences. Using the TCRdist pipeline, a later analysis assigned CDR3 sequences along with most-parsimonious VDJ recombination scenarios. In a later analysis, each TCR beta chain was defined by its CDR3 amino acid sequence together with its V-gene family, and reads lacking a unique V-gene family were excluded. A later analysis removed 550 to 700 highly shared, low-generation-probability nucleotide sequences to deal with suspected cross-contamination and a sequencing artifact. In a later analysis, a clonal expansion index was calculated for each public chain from normalized within-repertoire ranks of inferred template counts. In a later analysis, generation probabilities were computed with a VDJ recombination model fitted to out-of-frame rearrangements, and the resulting probabilities were checked against IGoR. Hypergeometric tests were used in a later analysis to score TCR-TCR, TCR-HLA and TCR-CMV co-occurrence, with a repertoire-size bias correction applied to the TCR pairs. In a later analysis, false discovery rates were estimated by permuting HLA or CMV assignments 20 times. In a later analysis, co-occurring TCRs were grouped using DBSCAN, and TCRdist sequence similarity was added for clustering within HLA-allele-positive subsets. Repertoires with fewer than 30,000 or more than 120,000 public chains, plus five repertoires with anomalous nucleotide sharing, were excluded from co-occurrence clustering. The immuneACCESS repertoire file appears here via TCRdb, limited to in-frame rearrangements. These files lack a portion of the clones; in checked studies, under half of the deficit traces to unresolved V genes, and the cause of the others is not known. V and J calls and clone size are given by that table; D and trimming were obtained from the DNA. The sample has about 95,000 clones on record, approximately 81% of them singletons. The top ten clones comprise roughly 4% of the sample.

The sequenced material came from PBMCs. This receptor was identified in a woman in her 70s in good health and CMV-seropositive.

The CDR3 amino acid sequence is: CSVEEYRGGGYTF. The DNA reads TGCAGCGTTGAAGAATACAGGGGAGGAGGCTACACCTTC. The sequence is built from TRBV29-1 and TRBJ1-2; 7 nucleotides in the junction match TRBD1. The germline V gene gives CDR1 as SQVTM and CDR2 as ANQGSEA. The CDR3 runs 13 residues from the cysteine to the phenylalanine. Left in the record is the CDR3 DNA by itself, 39 bases read in frame from the first base. The germline V and J ends show losses of 0 bases and 8 bases respectively, and no gene match explains 6 bases of the junction.